The T cell receptor (beta chain) described here comes from a study of blood T cell repertoires in COVID-19 (dated by TCRdb to the early 2020s). Regarding the research as a whole: Samples covering the acute and convalescent phases of COVID-19 were provided by collaborators in the United States, Italy and Spain. A de-identified subject ID, COVID-19 status, age in years and sex were almost always included in the sample metadata. The dataset comprised deeply sampled blood TCRbeta repertoires from subjects exposed to, actively infected with, or recovered from COVID-19. A freely available public database, intended as a resource for researchers studying the immune response to SARS-CoV-2, is where the repertoires were released. The prospective study material was composed of cDNA or gDNA derived from T cells, B-cell-depleted T cells, or PBMCs. Samples came from the ongoing ImmuneRACE study (first 160 participants) plus 1,254 subjects from 6 global collaborators. Where available, HLA class I and class II types were obtained from metadata supplied by the sample provider rather than from assay-based typing.

The immunoSEQ Assay, a bias-controlled multiplex PCR, was used to amplify TCRbeta CDR3 regions from genomic DNA. Concerning the study's data processing: The number of nucleated cells in each sample was estimated from the amplification of reference gene primers within the assay. Sequence reads were collapsed and filtered to measure the absolute abundance of every unique TCRbeta CDR3 rearrangement. Productive Simpson clonality was computed per sample as the square root of Simpson's diversity index over productive rearrangements. TCRdb's version of the immuneACCESS table is confined to in-frame rearrangements and falls short of the full clone set. An unresolved V gene accounts for under half of the shortfall where checked; the remainder is of unknown origin. V and J calls and clone size follow that table, whereas D and trimming were derived from the DNA. The sample data list around 400,000 clones, and approximately 90% of these were observed just once. Around 0.86% of the sample is taken by the ten largest.

In the prospective study, participants were roughly 18 to 95 years old, resided in 20 to 30 geographic areas of the United States, and were enrolled through a virtual design. Cohort assignment in the prospective study relied on participant-reported clinical history from a screening survey and a study questionnaire. A participant counted as exposed if, within 2 weeks of entering the study, that participant had been in contact with someone who had a PCR-confirmed or clinician-diagnosed COVID-19 case. In the prospective study, mobile phlebotomists collected whole blood, serum and a nasopharyngeal or oropharyngeal swab from each participant. Additional blood draws and questionnaires over an approximately two-month period could optionally be provided by prospective study participants. Before DNA extraction, blood samples from the prospective study were shipped at room temperature or frozen. CDR1 and CDR2 are drawn from the germline V gene (reference sequence): SEHNR, FQNEAQ. Trimmed from V: 2 bases; trimmed from J: 7 bases; junction bases lacking a gene match: 12. Reading from cysteine to phenylalanine, the CDR3 counts 17 amino acids. This entry keeps only the CDR3 DNA: 51 bases, framed from base 1.

Overall study results and their limits: The quantity of clinical and demographic metadata differed by source and by participant and was supplied without curation.

As for this clone: Its target antigen remains unknown. Base qualities are missing; no much larger clone stands one base away.

The chain couples TRBV7-9 to TRBJ1-5; a stretch of 9 junction bases matches TRBD1. Source material: PBMCs or T cells enriched from blood (not recorded which). The receptor was isolated from a woman in her thirties or forties who had been exposed to COVID-19. The CDR3 protein sequence reads: CASSLLSGTGKGQPQHF. In nucleotides, the sequence is TGTGCCAGCAGCTTATTGTCCGGGACAGGGAAAGGGCAGCCCCAGCATTTT.